These 5 T cell receptor beta chains share one sample of origin, sequenced in a study of control samples from healthy donors and cancer patients (dated by TCRdb to the early 2020s). Libraries were made using the immunoSEQ multiplex PCR assay. What TCRdb holds here is the immuneACCESS table cut down to in-frame rearrangements. Part of the clones is not present; checked against another copy, under half of the missing clones reflect an unresolved V gene, and the others are unexplained. The table for this sample lists under 65,000 clones; about 86% of them were counted only once. Clones ranked in the top ten supply approximately 2.6% of the sample. The sample was PBMCs. The receptors originated from a woman in her 50s with lung cancer.

The CDR3, as DNA: TGTGCCACCAGCAGAGATAACGCAGGGGTCACCGGGGAGCTGTTTTTT. Residues: CATSRDNAGVTGELFF. The chain links TRBV15 to TRBJ2-2; TRBD1 might be the D (6 bases). The CDR3 spans 16 residues. CDR1 and CDR2 (germline): LNHNV, YYDKDF (reference sequence). The V end was cut by 0 bases, the J end by 4 bases, with 12 bases between.

There are a few counts of this clone. The chain couples TRBV4-1 to TRBJ2-5, with 7 bases lining up with TRBD2. V lost 0 bases and J lost 3; bases outside the gene matches: 10. The CDR3 contains 17 residues. Looked up from germline, CDR1 is MGHRA and CDR2 is YSYEKL. Written as DNA, the CDR3 is TGCGCCAGCAGCCAAGATTGGCGGGTAGCGGGCGAAGAGACCCAGTACTTC. It encodes CASSQDWRVAGEETQYF.

The genes are TRBV18 and TRBJ2-3; possibly TRBD1 for D (6 bases). Germline V gene sequence: CDR1 KGHSH, CDR2 LQKENI. CDR3 length equals 15 residues. V lost 6 bases and J 1 base, leaving 14 bases between the germline ends. In DNA, the CDR3 is TGTGCCAGCTCGCAACAGGGTACGGGCACAGATACGCAGTATTTT. This sequence encodes CASSQQGTGTDTQYF. Using reference TRBV18 and TRBJ2-3 for the parts outside the CDR3, the full variable domain is NAGVMQNPRHLVRRRGQEARLRCSPMKGHSHVYWYRQLPEEGLKFMVYLQKENIIDESGMPKERFSAEFPKEGPSILRIQQVVRGDSAAYFCASSQQGTGTDTQYFGPGTRLTVL.

V gene TRBV11-2 combines with J gene TRBJ2-7, with D possibly being TRBD1 or TRBD2 (6 bases each). The CDR3 runs 14 residues. Germline-derived CDR1 and CDR2 are SGHAT and FQNNGV. V lost 7 bases and J lost 2, with 15 bases in between. The chain's CDR3 is CASTHNRGPYEQYF. CDR3 nucleotide sequence: TGTGCCAGCACCCATAATCGGGGGCCCTACGAGCAGTACTTC. Drawing the rest from reference TRBV11-2 and TRBJ2-7, the complete variable domain is EAGVAQSPRYKIIEKRQSVAFWCNPISGHATLYWYQQILGQGPKLLIQFQNNGVVDDSQLPKDRFSAERLKGVDSTLKIQPAKLEDSAVYLCASTHNRGPYEQYFGPGTRLTVT.

J is TRBJ2-1 and V is TRBV7-2; 10 positions agree with TRBD2. Germline trimming cut 2 bases from V and 2 bases from J; bases unmatched to any gene: 12. Germline V gene data show CDR1 as SGHTA and CDR2 as FQGNSA. The CDR3 extends over 19 amino acids. The CDR3: CASSLSGLAVLSPYNEQFF. In nucleotides, the CDR3 is TGTGCCAGCAGCTTAAGCGGACTAGCGGTTCTGTCTCCCTACAATGAGCAGTTCTTC.